Listed below are T cell receptor beta chains from one sample, sequenced in a study of molecular identifiers for immune sequencing clone quantification. TCRdb redid the calling of the PCR reads with MiXCR, one entry per CDR3 protein. The sample lists 250,000 to 400,000 distinct CDR3 sequences, over 20% occurring once. The sequenced sample consisted of naive CD8+ T cells from blood, with Jurkat cell RNA spiked in. These receptors all stem from a human donor in good health. Some libraries in this study had Jurkat cell RNA spiked in. Each CDR3 is given with its conserved first and last residue. Each record gives: V gene, clone size, J gene, CDR3 protein. Rows give clone size only sometimes, using once, few, many, or a class for an expanded clone.

TRBV27	-	TRBJ2-5	CASSSRGAGLETQYF
TRBV20-1	many	TRBJ2-3	CSAWPTDTQYF
TRBV6-2/TRBV6-3	many	TRBJ2-2	CASSYTKELFF
TRBV6-2/TRBV6-3	many	TRBJ2-7	CASSYSRDSLSYEQYF
TRBV5-1	-	TRBJ2-3	CASSLAPRLANSTDTQYF
TRBV27	-	TRBJ2-7	CASSLSGPGYNYEQYF
TRBV15	-	TRBJ2-3	CATSKVRSGSTDTQYF
TRBV3-1	many	TRBJ1-3	CASSPSPQGFGNTIYF
TRBV4-1	many	TRBJ2-3	CASSQSGSGTDTQYF
TRBV27	-	TRBJ2-3	CASSSIKTSGSTDTQYF
TRBV13	many	TRBJ2-5	CASSSPSGGSGQETQYF
TRBV10-1	-	TRBJ2-3	CASSDSRGYTDTQYF
TRBV5-4	many	TRBJ1-5	CASSLGEDQPQHF
TRBV7-3	few	TRBJ2-6	CASSSGVRSGANVLTF
TRBV11-2	few	TRBJ2-7	CASSSDTSASSYEQYF
TRBV29-1	many	TRBJ1-1	CSVEGLRTRGTEAFF
TRBV4-3	many	TRBJ2-7	CASSQGRYYEQYF
TRBV12-3/TRBV12-4	many	TRBJ2-5	CASSTIHRSILPETQYF
TRBV7-9	many	TRBJ2-7	CAGEKQGPYSYEQYF
TRBV11-2	few	TRBJ2-3	CASSWGGGPADTQYF
TRBV7-9	-	TRBJ2-7	CASSPRYEGIGSREQYF
TRBV6-1	many	TRBJ2-7	CATPTPLGASYEQYF
TRBV30	few	TRBJ2-3	CAWSPQWDSTDTQYF
TRBV29-1	many	TRBJ2-7	CSGGTAEGGEQYF
TRBV19	few	TRBJ1-5	CASTWPGSNQPQHF
TRBV7-9	many	TRBJ2-5	CASSLVGLSAETQYF